The 17 T cell receptor beta chains reported below all come from one sample, sequenced in a study of beta chain features in type 1 diabetes. Study-wide results and caveats: Type 1 diabetes patients had TCRB CDR3s that were shorter (moderately but significantly so) in all four CD4+ subsets.

No antigen is known for these receptors. Investigators reverse transcribed all isolated RNA, so they sequenced expressed TCRB transcripts. Sequenced by immunoSEQ multiplex PCR; TCRdb stores in-frame clones only, minus some. The sample has 300,000 to 450,000 clones, 10% to 15% seen once. The specimen was naive CD4+ T cells from blood. The receptors originated from a woman aged 18-35 years with type 1 diabetes.

This clone showed up just a few times. V gene TRBV4-3 combines with J gene TRBJ2-3; 7 bases are shared with TRBD2. Germline CDR1 reads LGHNA; CDR2 reads YSLEER. This CDR3 is built from 15 residues. After removal of 5 bases from V and 6 bases from J, the junction contained 11 bases not matched to a gene. CDR3 sequence: CASSSDWRGSDTQYF. The CDR3 DNA reads TGCGCCAGCAGCTCCGATTGGCGGGGGTCGGATACGCAGTATTTT.

CDR3 nucleotide sequence: TGTGCCATCAGATTGACAGGGGGCGATGGCTACACCTTC. It is translated as CAIRLTGGDGYTF. V gene TRBV10-3 combines with J gene TRBJ1-2, with TRBD1 matching 10 bases. This CDR3 has 13 amino acids. The germline CDR1 and CDR2 sequences are ENHRY and SYGVKD. Trimming cost V 6 bases and J 6 bases; bases outside gene matches: 4.

This clone was seen only a few times. This chain uses TRBV18 with TRBJ1-5, with no clear D. The germline CDR1 and CDR2 sequences are KGHSH and LQKENI. The CDR3 consists of 14 residues. V was cut by 1 base and J by 5 bases, with 9 bases left in between. The CDR3 loop reads CASSPREEYQPQHF. Written as DNA, the CDR3 is TGTGCCAGCTCACCACGCGAGGAATATCAGCCCCAGCATTTT.

This clone was seen more than once but under ten times. The chain couples TRBV19 to TRBJ2-7; 10 bases match TRBD1. The CDR3 has 14 amino acids. Germline loops: CDR1 LNHDA, CDR2 SQIVND (reference sequence). The ends lost 5 bases at V and 6 bases at J; junction bases unmatched: 7. The CDR3 sequence: CASSRDRGQGEQYF. CDR3 DNA sequence: TGTGCCAGTAGTCGAGACAGGGGGCAGGGCGAGCAGTACTTC.

The rearrangement joins TRBV15 to TRBJ2-1; the match to TRBD1 covers 10 bases. V gave up 3 bases and J gave up 7 bases; unmatched junction bases: 3. The CDR3 has 14 residues. Per germline, CDR1 LNHNV and CDR2 YYDKDF (reference sequence). Here the CDR3 DNA reads TGTGCCACCAGCAGGGACAGGGGGGGTAATGAGCAGTTCTTC. This encodes CATSRDRGGNEQFF.

The chain links TRBV5-1 to TRBJ1-1, with D unclear. V lost 4 bases, J lost 3 bases, and 10 bases lay in between. Germline assignment: CDR1 SGHRS and CDR2 YFSETQ. The CDR3 totals 13 residues. The CDR3 DNA reads TGCGCCAGCAGCCCGGGGTTGGACACTGAAGCTTTCTTT. Translated, it gives CASSPGLDTEAFF.

The chain employs TRBV29-1 and TRBJ2-5, with TRBD1 as a possible D gene (6 bases). Germline values: CDR1 SQVTM, CDR2 ANQGSEA. The CDR3 consists of 12 residues. Trimming removed 3 bases from V and 5 bases from J, with 10 bases in between. The CDR3 sequence is CSVEAGAETQYF. For the CDR3, the DNA is TGCAGCGTTGAGGCAGGGGCCGAGACCCAGTACTTC.

This sequence joins TRBV4-1 and TRBJ2-1; tentative D call: TRBD2 (5 bases). The CDR3 runs 13 residues. The ends were cut back, 3 bases at V and 6 bases at J, with 9 bases in the middle. Germline lookup yields CDR1 MGHRA and CDR2 YSYEKL. CDR3 in amino acids: CASSQPRGNEQFF. In nucleotides, the CDR3 is TGCGCCAGCAGCCAGCCTCGGGGCAATGAGCAGTTCTTC.

This chain links TRBV5-4 with TRBJ2-5, with D possibly TRBD1 on 6 matching bases. This CDR3 has 14 amino acids. CDR1 and CDR2 from the germline V gene are SGHNT and YYREEE (reference sequence). V was clipped by 4 bases and J by 5 bases, with 15 bases between them. In nucleotides, the CDR3 is TGTGCCAGCAGCATGACAGGAGCAGGGGAGACCCAGTACTTC. It translates to CASSMTGAGETQYF.

This clone has a handful of counts. This chain uses TRBV30 with TRBJ2-1; 16 bases are a match to TRBD2. The CDR3 runs to 15 residues. With 3 bases clipped from V and 8 bases from J, the junction kept 4 bases outside the gene matches. Germline CDR1 and CDR2: GTSNPN and SVGIG (reference sequence). The CDR3 DNA is TGTGCCTGGAGGTCGGGACTAGCGGGAGGGGATGAGCAGTTCTTC. It yields the protein CAWRSGLAGGDEQFF. The whole variable domain, filled in from reference TRBV30 and TRBJ2-1, reads SQTIHQWPATLVQPVGSPLSLECTVEGTSNPNLYWYRQAAGRGLQLLFYSVGIGQISSEVPQNLSASRPQDRQFILSSKKLLLSDSGFYLCAWRSGLAGGDEQFFGPGTRLTVL.

A word on this clone: Different DNA sequences within this sample yield the same CDR3. This chain joins TRBV28 and TRBJ2-7; D remains ambiguous. The V gene lost 4 bases and the J gene lost 4 bases, with 5 bases spanning the gap. This CDR3 has 11 amino acids. The germline V gene has CDR1 MDHEN and CDR2 SYDVKM. This CDR3 is CASSSPYEQYF. CDR3 DNA: TGTGCCAGCAGTTCTCCTTACGAGCAGTACTTC. The full variable domain, its missing parts supplied by reference TRBV28 and TRBJ2-7, is DVKVTQSSRYLVKRTGEKVFLECVQDMDHENMFWYRQDPGLGLRLIYFSYDVKMKEKGDIPEGYSVSREKKERFSLILESASTNQTSMYLCASSSPYEQYFGPGTRLTVT.

The chain recombines TRBV28 with TRBJ2-7, with 8 nucleotides matching TRBD1. Germline loops: CDR1 MDHEN, CDR2 SYDVKM. After removal of 6 bases from V and 1 base from J, the junction contained 8 bases not matched to a gene. The CDR3 has 15 amino acids. The CDR3 loop is CASSPTGTGSYEQYF. The CDR3 bases are TGTGCCAGCAGCCCTACCGGGACAGGTTCCTACGAGCAGTACTTC.

The rearrangement uses TRBV18 and TRBJ2-1, with TRBD1 identical over 7 bases. Germline loops: CDR1 KGHSH, CDR2 LQKENI. V trimming: 3 bases; J trimming: 4 bases; junction bases outside the gene matches: 6. CDR3 size: 15 residues. The CDR3 loop reads CASSPRDSLYNEQFF. The CDR3 region has the DNA TGTGCCAGCTCACCCAGGGACAGCTTGTACAATGAGCAGTTCTTC. The full variable domain, completed using reference TRBV18 and TRBJ2-1, is NAGVMQNPRHLVRRRGQEARLRCSPMKGHSHVYWYRQLPEEGLKFMVYLQKENIIDESGMPKERFSAEFPKEGPSILRIQQVVRGDSAAYFCASSPRDSLYNEQFFGPGTRLTVL.

This clone came up a few times. The chain joins TRBV30 to TRBJ2-1, with 9 bases fitting TRBD1. The ends lost 3 bases at V and 2 bases at J; junction bases unmatched: 8. CDR1 is GTSNPN, CDR2 SVGIG, per germline (reference sequence). The CDR3 consists of 16 residues. In DNA form, the CDR3 reads TGTGCCTGGAGCGCCTCGAGGACAGGGGCCTACAATGAGCAGTTCTTC. Protein product: CAWSASRTGAYNEQFF. Full variable domain (missing parts from reference TRBV30 and TRBJ2-1): SQTIHQWPATLVQPVGSPLSLECTVEGTSNPNLYWYRQAAGRGLQLLFYSVGIGQISSEVPQNLSASRPQDRQFILSSKKLLLSDSGFYLCAWSASRTGAYNEQFFGPGTRLTVL.

This chain links TRBV6-5 with TRBJ1-6; D not resolved. V lost 2 bases to trimming and J lost 7 bases, with 6 bases between them. The CDR3 is 13 residues long. Germline V CDR1 and CDR2: MNHEY, SVGAGI. This CDR3 reads CASSYSLNSPLHF. The DNA for the CDR3 is TGTGCCAGCAGTTACAGCCTCAATTCACCCCTCCACTTT.

This clone was found a few times. The chain recombines TRBV7-9 with TRBJ2-3; no definite D call. CDR1 and CDR2 from the germline V gene are SEHNR and FQNEAQ (reference sequence). Trimming took off 0 bases at V and 4 bases at J, with 5 bases between the two ends. The CDR3 is 13 amino acids. This chain's CDR3 is CASSLANSDTQYF. DNA of the CDR3: TGTGCCAGCAGCTTAGCGAACTCAGATACGCAGTATTTT.

The chain combines TRBV10-3 with TRBJ2-1; 12 nucleotides agree with TRBD1. The CDR3 is 14 residues long. V trimming: 6 bases; J trimming: 6 bases; junction bases outside the gene matches: 3. Looked up from germline, CDR1 is ENHRY and CDR2 is SYGVKD. The CDR3, as DNA: TGTGCCATCAGCCGGGACAGGGGGCCCAATGAGCAGTTCTTC. It is translated as CAISRDRGPNEQFF.